The clone carrying this T cell receptor beta chain has ten or more counts. No antigen is known for it. CDR3 regions were amplified by Arm-PCR using iRepertoire HTBI primers to build TCR beta libraries. TCRdb reprocessed the multiplex PCR reads via MiXCR and lists one record per CDR3 protein. The table has roughly 700,000 distinct CDR3 sequences, 25% to 35% seen once. Germline loops: CDR1 MDHEN, CDR2 SYDVKM. The CDR3 runs 14 residues. The junction had 11 bases not matched to a gene; V was cut back by 8 bases and J by 5 bases. This sample is part of a study of regulatory T cells in long-lasting Graves disease. Findings and limits, study-wide: Persistent patients shared 2,500 to 3,000 public clonotypes among themselves. Newly diagnosed patients shared fewer, at roughly 900.

Time point noted: persistent/refractory GD, antithyroid drugs over 5 years with positive TRAb. PBMC RNA was the source of the TCR library. Sequencing was performed on peripheral blood mononuclear cells (PBMCs), taken when the disease was refractory, from a patient treated with antithyroid drugs. This TCR came from a female donor with Graves disease. The chain has TRBV28 and TRBJ2-5; 7 bases match TRBD1. Here the CDR3 reads CASSGQVGRETQYF. CDR3 coding DNA: TGTGCCAGCTCCGGACAGGTCGGAAGGGAGACCCAGTACTTC.